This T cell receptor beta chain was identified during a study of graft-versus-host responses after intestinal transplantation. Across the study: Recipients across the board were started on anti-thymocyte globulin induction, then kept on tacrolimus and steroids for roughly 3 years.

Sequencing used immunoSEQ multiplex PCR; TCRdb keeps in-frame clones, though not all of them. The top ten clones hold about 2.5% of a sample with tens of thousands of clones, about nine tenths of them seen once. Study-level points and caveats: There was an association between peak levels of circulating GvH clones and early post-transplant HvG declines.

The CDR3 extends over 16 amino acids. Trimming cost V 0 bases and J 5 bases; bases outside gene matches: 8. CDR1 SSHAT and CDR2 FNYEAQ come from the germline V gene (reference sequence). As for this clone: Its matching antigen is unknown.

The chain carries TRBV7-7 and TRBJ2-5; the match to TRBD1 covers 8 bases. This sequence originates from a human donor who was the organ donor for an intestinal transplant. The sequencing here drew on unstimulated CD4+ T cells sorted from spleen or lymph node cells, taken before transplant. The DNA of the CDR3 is TGTGCCAGCAGCTTAGCGTCAACAGGGGGGTGGGAGACCCAGTACTTC. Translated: CASSLASTGGWETQYF. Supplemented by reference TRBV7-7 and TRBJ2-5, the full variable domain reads GAGVSQSPRYKVTKRGQDVTLRCDPISSHATLYWYQQALGQGPEFLTYFNYEAQPDKSGLPSDRFSAERPEGSISTLTIQRTEQRDSAMYRCASSLASTGGWETQYFGPGTRLLVL.